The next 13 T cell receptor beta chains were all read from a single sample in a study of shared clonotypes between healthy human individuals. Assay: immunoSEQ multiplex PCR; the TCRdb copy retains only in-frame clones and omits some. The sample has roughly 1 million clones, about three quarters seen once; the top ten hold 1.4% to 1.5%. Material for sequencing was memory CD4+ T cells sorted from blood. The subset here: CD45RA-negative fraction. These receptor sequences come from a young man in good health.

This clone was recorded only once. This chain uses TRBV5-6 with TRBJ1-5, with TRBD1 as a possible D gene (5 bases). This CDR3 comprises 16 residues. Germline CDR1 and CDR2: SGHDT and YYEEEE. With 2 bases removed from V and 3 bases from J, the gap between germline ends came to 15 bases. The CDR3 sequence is CASSLSSTALNQPQHF. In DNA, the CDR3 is TGTGCCAGCAGCTTAAGTTCGACAGCCCTCAATCAGCCCCAGCATTTT.

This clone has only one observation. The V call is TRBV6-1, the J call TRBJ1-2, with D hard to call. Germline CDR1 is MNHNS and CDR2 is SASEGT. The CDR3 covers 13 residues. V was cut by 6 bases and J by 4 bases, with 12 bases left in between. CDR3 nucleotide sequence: TGTGCCAGCAGCGTCGAAACGGGCTATGGCTACACCTTC. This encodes CASSVETGYGYTF.

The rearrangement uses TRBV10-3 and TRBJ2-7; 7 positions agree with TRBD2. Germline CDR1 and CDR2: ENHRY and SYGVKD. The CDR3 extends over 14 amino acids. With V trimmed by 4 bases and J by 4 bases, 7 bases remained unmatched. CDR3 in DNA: TGTGCCATCAGTGGAGGGAGGGTAGGGTACGAGCAGTACTTC. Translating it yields CAISGGRVGYEQYF.

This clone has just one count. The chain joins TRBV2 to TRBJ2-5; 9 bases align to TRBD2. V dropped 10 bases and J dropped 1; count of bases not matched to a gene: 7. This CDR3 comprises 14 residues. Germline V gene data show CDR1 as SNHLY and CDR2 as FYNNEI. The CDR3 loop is CANSPGLAQETQYF. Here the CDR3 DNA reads TGTGCCAACTCTCCGGGACTAGCCCAAGAGACCCAGTACTTC.

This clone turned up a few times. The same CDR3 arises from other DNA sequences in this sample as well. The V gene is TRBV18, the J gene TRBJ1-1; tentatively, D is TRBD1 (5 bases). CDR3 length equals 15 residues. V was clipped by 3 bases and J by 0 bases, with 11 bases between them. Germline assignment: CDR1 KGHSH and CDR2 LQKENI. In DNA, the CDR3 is TGTGCCAGCTCACCCCGGGACGGGCTGAACACTGAAGCTTTCTTT. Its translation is CASSPRDGLNTEAFF.

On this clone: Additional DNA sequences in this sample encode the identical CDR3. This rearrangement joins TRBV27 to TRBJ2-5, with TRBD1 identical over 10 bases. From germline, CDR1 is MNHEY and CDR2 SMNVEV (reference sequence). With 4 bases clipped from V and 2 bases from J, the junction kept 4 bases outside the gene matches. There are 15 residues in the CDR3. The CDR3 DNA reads TGTGCCAGCAGTTCGGGGACAGGGGTTCAAGAGACCCAGTACTTC. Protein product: CASSSGTGVQETQYF.

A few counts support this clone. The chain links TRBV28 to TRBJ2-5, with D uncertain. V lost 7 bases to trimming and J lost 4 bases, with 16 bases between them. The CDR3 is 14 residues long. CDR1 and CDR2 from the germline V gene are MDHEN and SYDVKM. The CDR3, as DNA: TGTGCCAGCAATACAGTTCTTGTCCTAGAGACCCAGTACTTC. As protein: CASNTVLVLETQYF.

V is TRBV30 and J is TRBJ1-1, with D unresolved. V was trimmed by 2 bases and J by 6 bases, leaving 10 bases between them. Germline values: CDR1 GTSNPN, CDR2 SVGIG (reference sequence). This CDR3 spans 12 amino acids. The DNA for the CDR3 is TGTGCCTGGAGTAGAAGTGTCGCTGAAGCTTTCTTT. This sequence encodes CAWSRSVAEAFF.

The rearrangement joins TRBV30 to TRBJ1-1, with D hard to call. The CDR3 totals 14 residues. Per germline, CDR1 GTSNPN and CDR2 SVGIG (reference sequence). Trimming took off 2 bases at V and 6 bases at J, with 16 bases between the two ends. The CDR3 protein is CAWSPLTRTPEAFF. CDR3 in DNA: TGTGCCTGGAGTCCACTCACTCGGACCCCTGAAGCTTTCTTT. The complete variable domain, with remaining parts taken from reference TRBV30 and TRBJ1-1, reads SQTIHQWPATLVQPVGSPLSLECTVEGTSNPNLYWYRQAAGRGLQLLFYSVGIGQISSEVPQNLSASRPQDRQFILSSKKLLLSDSGFYLCAWSPLTRTPEAFFGQGTRLTVV.

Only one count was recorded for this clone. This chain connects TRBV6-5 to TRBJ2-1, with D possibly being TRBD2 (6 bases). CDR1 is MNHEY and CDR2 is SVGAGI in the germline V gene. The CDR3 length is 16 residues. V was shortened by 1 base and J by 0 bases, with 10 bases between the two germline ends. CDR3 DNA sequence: TGTGCCAGCAGTTACTGGGTCGGGAGCTCCTACAATGAGCAGTTCTTC. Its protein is CASSYWVGSSYNEQFF.

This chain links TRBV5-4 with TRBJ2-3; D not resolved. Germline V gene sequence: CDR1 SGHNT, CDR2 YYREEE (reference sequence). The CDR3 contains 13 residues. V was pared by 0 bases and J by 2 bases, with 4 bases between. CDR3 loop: CASSLAHTDTQYF. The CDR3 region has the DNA TGTGCCAGCAGCTTGGCCCACACAGATACGCAGTATTTT.

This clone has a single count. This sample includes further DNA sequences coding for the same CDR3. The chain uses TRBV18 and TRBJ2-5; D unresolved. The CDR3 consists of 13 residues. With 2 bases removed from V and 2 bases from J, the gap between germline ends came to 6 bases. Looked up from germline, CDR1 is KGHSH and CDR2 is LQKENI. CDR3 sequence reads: CASSPARQETQYF. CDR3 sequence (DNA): TGTGCCAGCTCACCAGCCAGGCAAGAGACCCAGTACTTC.

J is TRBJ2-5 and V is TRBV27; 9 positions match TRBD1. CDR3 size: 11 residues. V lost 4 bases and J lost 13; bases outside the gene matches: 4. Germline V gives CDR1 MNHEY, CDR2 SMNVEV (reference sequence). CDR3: CASSSGTGRYF. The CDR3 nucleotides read TGTGCCAGCAGTTCCGGGACAGGGAGGTACTTC.